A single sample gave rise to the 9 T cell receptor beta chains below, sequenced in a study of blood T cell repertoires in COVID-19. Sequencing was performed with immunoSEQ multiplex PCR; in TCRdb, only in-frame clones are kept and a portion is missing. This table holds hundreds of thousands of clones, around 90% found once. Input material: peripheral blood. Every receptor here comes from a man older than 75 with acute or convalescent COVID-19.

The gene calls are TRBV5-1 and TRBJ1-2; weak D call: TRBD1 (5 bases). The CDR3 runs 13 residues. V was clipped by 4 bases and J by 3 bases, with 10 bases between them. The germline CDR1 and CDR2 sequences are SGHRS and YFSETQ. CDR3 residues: CASSTDIYYGYTF. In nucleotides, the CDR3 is TGCGCCAGCAGCACGGACATCTACTATGGCTACACCTTC.

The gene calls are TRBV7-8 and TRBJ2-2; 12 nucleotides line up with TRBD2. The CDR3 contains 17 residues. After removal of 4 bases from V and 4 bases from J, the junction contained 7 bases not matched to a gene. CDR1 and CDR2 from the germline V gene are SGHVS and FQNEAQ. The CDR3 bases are TGTGCCAGCAGCTGGCTAGCGGGAGGGCCTGGCACCGGGGAGCTGTTTTTT. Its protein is CASSWLAGGPGTGELFF.

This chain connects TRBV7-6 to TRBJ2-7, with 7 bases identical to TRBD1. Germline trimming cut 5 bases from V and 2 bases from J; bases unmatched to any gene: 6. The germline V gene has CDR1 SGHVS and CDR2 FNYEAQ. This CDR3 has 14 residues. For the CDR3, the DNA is TGTGCCAGCAGCCTACAGGGGTCCACCTACGAGCAGTACTTC. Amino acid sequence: CASSLQGSTYEQYF.

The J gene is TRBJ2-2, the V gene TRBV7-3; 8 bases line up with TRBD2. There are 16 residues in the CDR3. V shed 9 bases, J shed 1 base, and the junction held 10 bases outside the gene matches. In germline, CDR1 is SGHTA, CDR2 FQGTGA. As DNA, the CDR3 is TGTGCCAGTAGCCGTACGGGAGGGATGAACACCGGGGAGCTGTTTTTT. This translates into CASSRTGGMNTGELFF. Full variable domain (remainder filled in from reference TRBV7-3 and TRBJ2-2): GAGVSQTPSNKVTEKGKYVELRCDPISGHTALYWYRQSLGQGPEFLIYFQGTGAADDSGLPNDRFFAVRPEGSVSTLKIQRTERGDSAVYLCASSRTGGMNTGELFFGEGSRLTVL.

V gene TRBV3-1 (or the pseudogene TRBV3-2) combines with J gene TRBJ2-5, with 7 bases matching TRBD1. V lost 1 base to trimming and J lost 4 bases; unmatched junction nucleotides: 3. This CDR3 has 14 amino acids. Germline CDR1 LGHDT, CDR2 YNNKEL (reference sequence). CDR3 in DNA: TGTGCCAGCAGCCAAGGCCGACAGGGAGAGACCCAGTACTTC. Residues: CASSQGRQGETQYF.

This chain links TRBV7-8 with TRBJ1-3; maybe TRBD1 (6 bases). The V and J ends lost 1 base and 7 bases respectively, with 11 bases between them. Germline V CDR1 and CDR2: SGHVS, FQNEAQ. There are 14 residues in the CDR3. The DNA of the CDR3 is TGTGCCAGCAGCTTAGGTACAGGGATCAACACCATATATTTT. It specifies CASSLGTGINTIYF.

Here the CDR3 reads CASSQDGAGANSGANVLTF. CDR3 nucleotides: TGCGCCAGCAGCCAAGATGGGGCAGGGGCAAACTCTGGGGCCAACGTCCTGACTTTC. V usage is TRBV4-1 and J usage is TRBJ2-6; the D gene is possibly TRBD1 (6 bases). This CDR3 is 19 amino acids long. Germline V gene data show CDR1 as MGHRA and CDR2 as YSYEKL. Trimming took 0 bases from V and 0 from J, leaving 15 bases between them.

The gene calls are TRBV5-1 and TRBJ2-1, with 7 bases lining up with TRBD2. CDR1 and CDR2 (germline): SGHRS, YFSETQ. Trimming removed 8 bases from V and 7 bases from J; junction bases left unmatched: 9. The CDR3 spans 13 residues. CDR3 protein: CARNRREWNEQFF. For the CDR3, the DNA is TGCGCCAGAAACCGGCGGGAGTGGAATGAGCAGTTCTTC.

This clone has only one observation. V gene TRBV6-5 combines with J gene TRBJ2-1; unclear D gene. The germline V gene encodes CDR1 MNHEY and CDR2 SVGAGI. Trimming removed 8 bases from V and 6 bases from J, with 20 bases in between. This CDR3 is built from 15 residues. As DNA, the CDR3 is TGTGCCAGCTCTATACAGCATTCTCTTGTCAATGAGCAGTTCTTC. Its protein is CASSIQHSLVNEQFF.